This T cell receptor beta chain was obtained from a study of T-cell memory formation after mild COVID-19. Study-level findings and limits: From day 15 to 85, contracting clones were balanced between CD4 and CD8, whereas later expanders leaned toward CD4+.

5'RACE with constant-segment primers yielded barcoded, UMI-tagged TCR alpha and TCR beta cDNA libraries. TCRdb reprocessed the 5' RACE reads via MiXCR and lists one record per CDR3 protein. In the table there are 350,000 to 450,000 distinct CDR3 sequences, 15% to 25% of which are singletons. The V end lost 5 bases, the J end lost 4 bases, and 15 bases lay between the germline ends. The germline V gene encodes CDR1 SGHRS and CDR2 YFSETQ. The CDR3 is 14 residues long. Details on this clonotype: Its cognate antigen is unknown.

This sequence joins TRBV5-1 and TRBJ1-1; possible D gene TRBD1, 6 bases. The sequence derives from an adult woman who had mild COVID-19 (a few samples of this study predate the infection). Cell type and time point are not known. Sequences were obtained from PBMCs or a T cell subset sorted from them (not recorded which). The CDR3 coding sequence is TGCGCCAGCAGGGGGGTCGGGGGCCGCACTGAAGCTTTCTTT. As protein: CASRGVGGRTEAFF.